This T cell receptor (beta chain) was recorded in a study of blood T cell repertoires in COVID-19. Looking at the study overall: Samples of COVID-19 (acute and convalescent) were obtained from the United States, Italy and Spain. T cells, B-cell-depleted T cells, or PBMCs provided the cDNA or gDNA that served as material.

The CDR3 runs to 12 residues. In germline, CDR1 is SGHTA, CDR2 FQGNSA. V lost 4 bases and J lost 14; bases outside the gene matches: 3. Per the original methods: The authors estimated nucleated cell counts from reference gene primer amplification. Profiling relied on immunoSEQ multiplex PCR, and the TCRdb table lists in-frame clones only, not all of them. V, J and clone size derive from that table, while D and trimming were established from the DNA sequence. The sample records about 160,000 clones, approximately 86% being singletons. The chain uses TRBV7-2 and TRBJ2-3, with 13 bases that match TRBD2. Sequenced sample: peripheral blood. The clonotype originates from an older man with acute or convalescent COVID-19. CDR3 coding DNA: TGTGCCAGCAGCTCACGACTAGCGGGGGGGTATTTT. As protein: CASSSRLAGGYF.